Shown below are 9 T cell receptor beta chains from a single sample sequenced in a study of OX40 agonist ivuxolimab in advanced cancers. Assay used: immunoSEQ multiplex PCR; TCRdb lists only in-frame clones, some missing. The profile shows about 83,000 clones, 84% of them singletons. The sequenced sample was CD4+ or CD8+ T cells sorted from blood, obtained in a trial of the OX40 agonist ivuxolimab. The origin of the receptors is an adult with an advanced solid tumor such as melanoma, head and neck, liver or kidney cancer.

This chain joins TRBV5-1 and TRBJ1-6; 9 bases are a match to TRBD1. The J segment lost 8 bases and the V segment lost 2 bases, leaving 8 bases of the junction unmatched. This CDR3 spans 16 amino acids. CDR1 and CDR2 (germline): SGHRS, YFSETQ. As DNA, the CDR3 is TGCGCCAGCAGCTTAGAGCCGGGACAGGGATATTCACCCCTCCACTTT. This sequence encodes CASSLEPGQGYSPLHF.

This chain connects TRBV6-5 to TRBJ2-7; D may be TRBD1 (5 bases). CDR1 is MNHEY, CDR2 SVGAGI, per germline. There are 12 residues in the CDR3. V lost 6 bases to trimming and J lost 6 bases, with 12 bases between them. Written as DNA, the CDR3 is TGTGCCAGCAGCCGCACAGGCCCCGAGCAGTACTTC. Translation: CASSRTGPEQYF.

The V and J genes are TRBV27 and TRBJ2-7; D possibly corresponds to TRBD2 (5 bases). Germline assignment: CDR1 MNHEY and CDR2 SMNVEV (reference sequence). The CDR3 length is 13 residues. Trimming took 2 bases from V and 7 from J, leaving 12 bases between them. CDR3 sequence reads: CASSLPGSGEQYF. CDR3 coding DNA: TGTGCCAGCAGTTTACCCGGTTCGGGGGAGCAGTACTTC.

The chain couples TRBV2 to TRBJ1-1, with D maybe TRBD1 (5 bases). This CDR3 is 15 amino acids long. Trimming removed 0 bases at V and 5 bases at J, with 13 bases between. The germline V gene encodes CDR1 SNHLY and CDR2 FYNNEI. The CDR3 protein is CASSEAQGRWTEAFF. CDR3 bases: TGTGCCAGCAGTGAAGCGCAGGGTAGATGGACTGAAGCTTTCTTT.

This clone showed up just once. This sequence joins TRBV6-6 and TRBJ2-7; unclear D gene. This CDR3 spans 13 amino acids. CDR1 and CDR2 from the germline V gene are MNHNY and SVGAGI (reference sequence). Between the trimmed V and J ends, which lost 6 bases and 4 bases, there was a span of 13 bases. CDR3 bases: TGTGCCAGCAGCTTCAGCCTTGGTTACGAGCAGTACTTC. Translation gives CASSFSLGYEQYF.

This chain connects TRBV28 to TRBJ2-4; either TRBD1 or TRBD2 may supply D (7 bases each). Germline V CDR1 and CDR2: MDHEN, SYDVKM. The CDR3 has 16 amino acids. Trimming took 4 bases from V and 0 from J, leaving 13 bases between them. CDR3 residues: CASSSGGELAKNIQYF. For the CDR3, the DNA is TGTGCCAGCAGTTCAGGGGGGGAACTAGCCAAAAACATTCAGTACTTC.

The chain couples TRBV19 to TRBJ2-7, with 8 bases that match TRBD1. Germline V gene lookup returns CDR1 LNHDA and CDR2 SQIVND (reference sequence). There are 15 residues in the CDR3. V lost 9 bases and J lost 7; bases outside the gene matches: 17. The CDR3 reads CASKSGTGPLGEQYF. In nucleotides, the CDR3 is TGTGCCAGCAAATCCGGGACAGGACCCTTAGGGGAGCAGTACTTC.

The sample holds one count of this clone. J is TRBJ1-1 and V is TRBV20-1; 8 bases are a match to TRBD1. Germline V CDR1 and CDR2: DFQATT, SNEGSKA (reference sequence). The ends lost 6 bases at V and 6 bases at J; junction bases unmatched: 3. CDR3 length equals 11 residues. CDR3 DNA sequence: TGCAGTGCCCCGGACAGGGCTGAAGCTTTCTTT. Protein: CSAPDRAEAFF.

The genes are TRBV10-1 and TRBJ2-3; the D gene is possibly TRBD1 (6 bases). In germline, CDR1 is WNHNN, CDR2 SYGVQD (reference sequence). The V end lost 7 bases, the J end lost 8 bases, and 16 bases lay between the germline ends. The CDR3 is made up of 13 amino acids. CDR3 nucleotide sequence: TGCGCCAGCAACTCCCAGGGGAGTGTTACGCAGTATTTT. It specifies CASNSQGSVTQYF.